The 28 T cell receptor beta chains below come from one sample, sequenced in a study of blood T cells in healthy people across ages. It was with a sample-barcoded 5' primer and a J-beta primer mix that a second PCR of about 6 to 11 cycles was run. TCRdb passed the 5' RACE reads through MiXCR, listing each CDR3 protein once. The profile shows around 670,000 distinct CDR3 sequences, about 30% of them singletons. The sample taken for sequencing was blood. The origin of the receptors is a woman older than 75 in good health.

With regard to this clonotype: This may be a read error: a much more frequent sequence differs by one nucleotide. V usage is TRBV15 and J usage is TRBJ2-7; D gene unclear. The length of the CDR3 is 14 residues. V lost 1 base to trimming and J lost 7 bases, with 14 bases between them. Germline V gene data show CDR1 as LNHNV and CDR2 as YYDKDF (reference sequence). In DNA form, the CDR3 reads TGTGCCACCAGCAGAGGCCAGTGGGTAGGAGAGCAGTACTTC. This encodes CATSRGQWVGEQYF. The variable domain in full, completed from reference TRBV15 and TRBJ2-7, reads DAMVIQNPRYQVTQFGKPVTLSCSQTLNHNVMYWYQQKSSQAPKLLFHYYDKDFNNEADTPDNFQSRRPNTSFCFLDIRSPGLGDTAMYLCATSRGQWVGEQYFGPGTRLTVT.

This clonotype was seen at least ten times. The chain couples TRBV3-1 to TRBJ2-3; perhaps TRBD2 as D (6 bases). The CDR3 is 14 residues long. Germline V gene lookup returns CDR1 LGHDT and CDR2 YNNKEL (reference sequence). The V end was cut by 0 bases, the J end by 5 bases, with 9 bases between. The CDR3 here is CASSQDEGLDTQYF. The DNA of the CDR3 is TGTGCCAGCAGCCAAGACGAGGGACTAGATACGCAGTATTTT.

This clonotype has just a few counts. Sequence at one end of the junction differs from germline and may be a read error. The rearrangement uses TRBV5-6 and TRBJ1-1; TRBD1 aligns across 8 bases. Germline CDR1 reads SGHDT; CDR2 reads YYEEEE. This CDR3 has 16 amino acids. The CDR3 nucleotides read TGTGCCAGCAGCGAGGGGACAGGACTCATGAACACTGAGGCTTTCTTT. This translates into CASSEGTGLMNTEAFF.

The table lists this clonotype with many counts. The J gene is TRBJ1-1, the V gene TRBV5-1; D gene uncertain. Trimming stripped 4 bases from V and 1 base from J, with 17 bases between. CDR1 SGHRS and CDR2 YFSETQ come from the germline V gene. This CDR3 spans 16 amino acids. The CDR3 DNA reads TGCGCCAGCAGCCCTTCAGTCGGAAGGGCGAACACTGAAGCTTTCTTT. This translates into CASSPSVGRANTEAFF.

This chain connects TRBV20-1 to TRBJ1-5; D is perhaps TRBD1 (5 bases). Trimming took off 5 bases at V and 6 bases at J, with 17 bases between the two ends. The V gene's germline CDR1 is DFQATT and CDR2 SNEGSKA (reference sequence). This CDR3 contains 14 residues. CDR3 DNA sequence: TGCAGTGCTCCCAACCCGGGGGGTACTCAGCCCCAGCATTTT. It specifies CSAPNPGGTQPQHF.

The V call is TRBV6-5, the J call TRBJ2-7; D gene uncertain. Germline V gene data show CDR1 as MNHEY and CDR2 as SVGAGI. CDR3 length: 15 amino acids. V was clipped by 2 bases and J by 7 bases, with 18 bases between them. CDR3: CASSYGGSGPREQYF. For the CDR3, the DNA is TGTGCCAGCAGTTACGGTGGGTCCGGGCCTAGGGAGCAGTACTTC.

This clonotype was detected a few times. The junction does not match germline at one end; this may be a read error. This chain uses TRBV9 with TRBJ1-4, with no clear D. Per germline, CDR1 SGDLS and CDR2 YYNGEE. There are 14 residues in the CDR3. In DNA, the CDR3 is TGTGCCCGCAGCCAAGACGGGCCTAATGAAAAACTGTTTTTT. It is translated as CARSQDGPNEKLFF.

This clonotype is a singleton in its sample. The chain couples TRBV29-1 to TRBJ2-1; D not certain. The CDR3 extends over 12 amino acids. The V end was cut by 7 bases, the J end by 12 bases, with 19 bases between. Germline V gives CDR1 SQVTM, CDR2 ANQGSEA. The CDR3 region is CSGTLDWDWQFF. Here the CDR3 DNA reads TGCAGCGGAACTCTTGACTGGGATTGGCAGTTCTTC.

The V gene is TRBV6-5, the J gene TRBJ1-1; no definite D call. Germline V gene sequence: CDR1 MNHEY, CDR2 SVGAGI. The V end lost 2 bases, the J end lost 0 bases, and 4 bases lay between the germline ends. The CDR3 is 13 amino acids. CDR3 DNA: TGTGCCAGCAGTTACAATTTGAACACTGAAGCTTTCTTT. Encoded protein: CASSYNLNTEAFF.

The sample holds many counts of this clonotype. This sequence joins TRBV15 and TRBJ1-2; no clear D gene. Per the germline V gene, CDR1 is LNHNV and CDR2 is YYDKDF (reference sequence). The CDR3 runs 14 residues. V lost 2 bases and J 4 bases, leaving 11 bases between the germline ends. This chain's CDR3 is CATSRLAEGYGYTF. The CDR3 DNA reads TGTGCCACCAGCAGACTAGCAGAGGGCTATGGCTACACCTTC.

The rearrangement uses TRBV25-1 and TRBJ2-4; 10 bases agree with TRBD1. Gene TRBJ2-7 matches the end of the DNA better, so the J call may be wrong. The CDR3 consists of 14 residues. CDR1 is MGHDK and CDR2 is SYGVNS in the germline V gene. The CDR3 region has the DNA TGTGCCAGCAGTGAACCGGGACAGGGGAGCGAGCAGTACTTC. It specifies CASSEPGQGSEQYF.

This clonotype was detected ten times or more. This rearrangement joins TRBV7-2 to TRBJ2-6, with D unresolved. Germline loops: CDR1 SGHTA, CDR2 FQGNSA. This CDR3 spans 18 amino acids. V was clipped by 9 bases and J by 0 bases, with 21 bases between them. The CDR3 spells CARPTELMKSSGANVLTF. DNA of the CDR3: TGTGCCAGGCCCACAGAGCTAATGAAGAGCTCTGGGGCCAACGTCCTGACTTTC.

The chain is built from TRBV5-1 and TRBJ1-1, with TRBD1 identical over 7 bases. Germline trimming cut 5 bases from V and 7 bases from J; bases unmatched to any gene: 11. The CDR3 is made up of 14 amino acids. Germline V gene lookup returns CDR1 SGHRS and CDR2 YFSETQ. The CDR3 spells CASRQDRVPLEAFF. CDR3 DNA sequence: TGCGCCAGCAGACAAGACAGGGTGCCCCTTGAAGCTTTCTTT.

This clonotype was observed at least ten times. The chain links TRBV20-1 to TRBJ1-2, with TRBD1 identical over 10 bases. This CDR3 has 16 amino acids. V dropped 5 bases and J dropped 4; count of bases not matched to a gene: 13. Germline lookup yields CDR1 DFQATT and CDR2 SNEGSKA (reference sequence). CDR3 in DNA: TGCAGTGCTCAGCGGGACAGGGGATTGAATGGCTATGGCTACACCTTC. Amino acids: CSAQRDRGLNGYGYTF.

This chain uses TRBV20-1 with TRBJ2-3, with TRBD2 matching over 8 bases. Losses at the gene ends were 1 base for V and 0 bases for J; bases not matched to a gene: 3. This CDR3 spans 15 amino acids. The germline CDR1 and CDR2 sequences are DFQATT and SNEGSKA (reference sequence). The CDR3 sequence: CSARVLAGSTDTQYF. CDR3 nucleotides: TGCAGTGCTAGAGTCCTAGCGGGTAGCACAGATACGCAGTATTTT.

This clonotype was seen many times. The chain couples TRBV20-1 to TRBJ2-1; 11 bases match TRBD2. This CDR3 region has 14 residues. The V segment lost 5 bases and the J segment 5 bases; nucleotides outside the gene matches: 5. Per germline, CDR1 DFQATT and CDR2 SNEGSKA (reference sequence). Here the CDR3 DNA reads TGCAGTGCTCCGGGACTAGCGGCCCACAATGAGCAGTTCTTC. Encoded protein: CSAPGLAAHNEQFF.

This clonotype was counted many times. The chain carries TRBV2 and TRBJ2-3; no clear D. V gave up 2 bases and J gave up 2 bases, with 11 bases separating them. CDR1 is SNHLY, CDR2 FYNNEI, per germline. CDR3 length: 15 residues. CDR3 loop: CASSELGSNTDTQYF. The CDR3, as DNA: TGTGCCAGCAGTGAACTAGGCAGCAACACAGATACGCAGTATTTT.

This clonotype was detected ten times or more. J is TRBJ2-5 and V is TRBV20-1; D is uncertain. The CDR3 loop spans 11 amino acids. CDR1 and CDR2 (germline): DFQATT, SNEGSKA (reference sequence). The V end was cut by 2 bases, the J end by 2 bases, with 3 bases between. The CDR3: CSARPQETQYF. The CDR3 nucleotides are TGCAGTGCTAGACCACAAGAGACCCAGTACTTC.

The V gene is TRBV19, the J gene TRBJ2-3; 7 nucleotides agree with TRBD2. The CDR3 contains 15 residues. The germline V gene encodes CDR1 LNHDA and CDR2 SQIVND (reference sequence). V gave up 7 bases and J gave up 1 base; unmatched junction bases: 8. The chain's CDR3 is CASNKSGARTDTQYF. DNA of the CDR3: TGTGCCAGTAATAAGAGCGGGGCCCGCACAGATACGCAGTATTTT.

A few counts support this clonotype. A read error is possible here, since a much larger clone lies one base away. The rearrangement uses TRBV20-1 and TRBJ1-2; tentative D call: TRBD1 (5 bases). The CDR3 contains 12 residues. Germline V gene lookup returns CDR1 DFQATT and CDR2 SNEGSKA (reference sequence). The CDR3 loop is CRALDGQGGYTF. The DNA of the CDR3 is TGCAGGGCTCTCGACGGCCAGGGAGGCTACACCTTC.

This clonotype turned up a few times. This chain links TRBV2 with TRBJ1-4; unclear D gene. The CDR3 contains 15 residues. The V gene lost 4 bases and the J gene lost 1 base, with 10 bases spanning the gap. Germline CDR1 SNHLY, CDR2 FYNNEI. CDR3 nucleotide sequence: TGTGCCAGCAGTGGAAGAGGGAGAACTAATGAAAAACTGTTTTTT. Translated: CASSGRGRTNEKLFF.

The chain employs TRBV28 and TRBJ2-5, with a tentative D call TRBD2 (5 bases). Trimming removed 3 bases at V and 11 bases at J, with 22 bases between. Germline CDR1 MDHEN, CDR2 SYDVKM. The CDR3 extends over 15 amino acids. CDR3 sequence reads: CASSLSRDSNNEQYF. As DNA, the CDR3 is TGTGCCAGCAGTTTGTCCCGGGATTCCAACAATGAGCAGTACTTC.

Concerning this clonotype: A read error may explain this, as a much larger clone is one base away. The chain has TRBV12-3 or TRBV12-4 and TRBJ2-3, with 10 bases lining up with TRBD2. CDR3 length equals 15 residues. The CDR3 coding sequence is TGTGTCAGCAGTCCTAGCGGGGGTCGCACAGATACGCAGTATTTT. It is translated as CVSSPSGGRTDTQYF.

As for this clonotype: A clone one base away is much larger, so this may be a read error. The chain couples TRBV20-1 to TRBJ2-4; tentative D call: TRBD2 (6 bases). TRBJ2-7 explains the end of the DNA better; the J call may be wrong. The CDR3 is 14 amino acids. The germline gives CDR1 DFQATT, CDR2 SNEGSKA (reference sequence). The CDR3: CSVRRQGLSYEQYF. In nucleotides, the CDR3 is TGCAGTGTTAGGAGGCAGGGACTCTCCTACGAGCAGTACTTC.

The chain uses TRBV6-1 and TRBJ2-3, with D perhaps TRBD1 or TRBD2 (5 bases each). Trimming removed 2 bases at V and 5 bases at J, with 14 bases between. Per the germline V gene, CDR1 is MNHNS and CDR2 is SASEGT. The CDR3 length is 15 residues. The CDR3 region has the DNA TGTGCCAGCAGTGAATGGGGGAAGGGGAAAGATACGCAGTATTTT. This encodes CASSEWGKGKDTQYF.

This clonotype came up a few times. J is TRBJ1-3 and V is TRBV2, with a tentative D call TRBD1 (6 bases). Trimming removed 0 bases from V and 1 base from J, with 7 bases in between. The germline CDR1 and CDR2 sequences are SNHLY and FYNNEI. This CDR3 region has 15 residues. The CDR3 nucleotides read TGTGCCAGCAGTGAAGCCGGGACATCTGGAAACACCATATATTTT. Encoded protein: CASSEAGTSGNTIYF.

Comments on this clonotype: Given a much more abundant clone one base away, this may be a read error. This sequence joins TRBV5-5 and TRBJ2-1, with 7 bases lining up with TRBD1. The end of the DNA aligns better with TRBJ2-7, so the J call may be wrong. The germline CDR1 and CDR2 sequences are SGHKS and YYEKEE (reference sequence). This CDR3 has 14 amino acids. The CDR3 is CASSLHRGKDEQYF. DNA for the CDR3: TGTGCCAGCAGCCTTCACAGGGGTAAGGATGAGCAGTACTTC.

The chain carries TRBV20-1 and TRBJ2-5; TRBD2 matches at 13 bases. The DNA end lines up better with TRBJ2-7; the J call may be wrong. CDR3 size: 16 residues. Germline V gene data show CDR1 as DFQATT and CDR2 as SNEGSKA (reference sequence). CDR3 region: CSAVRTSGGSTYEQYF. In DNA form, the CDR3 reads TGCAGTGCGGTTAGGACTAGCGGGGGAAGTACCTACGAGCAGTACTTC.